This T cell receptor beta chain was profiled in a study of blood T cell dynamics during melanoma immunotherapy. Every bulk PBMC sample received the same 350 ng of DNA. The table came from immunoSEQ multiplex PCR; TCRdb's copy has only in-frame clones and leaves some out. The sample shows fewer than 20,000 clones, approximately 90% of them seen only once. Time point meaning: pre-treatment baseline. The V gene's germline CDR1 is SGHRS and CDR2 YFSETQ. This CDR3 spans 14 amino acids. V lost 1 base and J lost 6, with 13 bases in between. This chain joins TRBV5-1 and TRBJ1-1; D may be TRBD1 (6 bases). The sample was blood, taken from a patient treated with checkpoint blockade. The sequence derives from a human donor with melanoma. The DNA for the CDR3 is TGCGCCAGCAGCTTGCAGGGAGGGGGGCCTGAAGCTTTCTTT. Protein: CASSLQGGGPEAFF.